There are a few counts of the clone carrying this TCR beta chain. Antigen specificity is unknown. The sort gate was single viable CD3+CD4+CD8-CD45RO+ cells for memory CD4+ T cells. Serostatus was set by detecting CMV pp150, pp28, p38, p52 IgG. These data are taken from a study of memory CD4+ T cells and cytomegalovirus serostatus. Study-level results: CD4+ memory repertoires contained about 40% of the 164 reported CMV TCRbeta sequences. A US-trained random forest predicted CMV serostatus with median AUC 0.91.

Assay: immunoSEQ multiplex PCR; the TCRdb copy retains only in-frame clones and omits some. The data hold 25,000 to 30,000 clones, with over 70% observed a single time. In germline, CDR1 is SGHAT, CDR2 FQNNGV. This CDR3 spans 13 amino acids. V lost 0 bases and J 8 bases, leaving 8 bases between the germline ends. V and J are TRBV11-2 and TRBJ2-4; perhaps TRBD2 as D (5 bases). The source of this sequence is an adult in good health and CMV-seronegative. Source material: memory CD4+ T cells from blood. CDR3 in DNA: TGTGCCAGCAGCTTAGACAGAGCGGACATTCAGTACTTC. This sequence encodes CASSLDRADIQYF. Full variable domain (outside the CDR3, taken from reference TRBV11-2 and TRBJ2-4): EAGVAQSPRYKIIEKRQSVAFWCNPISGHATLYWYQQILGQGPKLLIQFQNNGVVDDSQLPKDRFSAERLKGVDSTLKIQPAKLEDSAVYLCASSLDRADIQYFGAGTRLSVL.